This TCR beta chain was sequenced during a study of shared clonotypes between healthy human individuals. Study-wide findings and caveats: Among the subsets, naive ones generally showed larger estimated richness than memory ones. With a handful of donors compared, about 5.2% of naive CD4 clonotypes were shared.

The assay used deep level. Here immunoSEQ multiplex PCR was the method, and the copy in TCRdb shows in-frame clones only, minus some. This table holds around 2.1 million clones, around 93% found once. As defined, naive CD8 cells were CD45RO-negative and positively selected for CCR7, with terminally differentiated effector memory CD45RA+ cells excluded. All participating donors were Caucasian adults from Nashville, Tennessee. Worth noting for this clone: Its antigen is still unknown.

The clonotype was recovered from a man in his late teens or twenties in good health. Some clones in this sample may be carry-over from other donors' samples. Material: naive CD8+ T cells from PBMCs.

As DNA, the CDR3 is TGTGCCAGCAGTGAACCCCGTGGACCCACAGATGGATATGGCTACGAGCAGTACTTC. It encodes CASSEPRGPTDGYGYEQYF. The chain couples TRBV6-1 to TRBJ2-7, with unresolved D. Trimming stripped 2 bases from V and 3 bases from J, with 26 bases between. The CDR3 has 19 residues. Germline V gives CDR1 MNHNS, CDR2 SASEGT.